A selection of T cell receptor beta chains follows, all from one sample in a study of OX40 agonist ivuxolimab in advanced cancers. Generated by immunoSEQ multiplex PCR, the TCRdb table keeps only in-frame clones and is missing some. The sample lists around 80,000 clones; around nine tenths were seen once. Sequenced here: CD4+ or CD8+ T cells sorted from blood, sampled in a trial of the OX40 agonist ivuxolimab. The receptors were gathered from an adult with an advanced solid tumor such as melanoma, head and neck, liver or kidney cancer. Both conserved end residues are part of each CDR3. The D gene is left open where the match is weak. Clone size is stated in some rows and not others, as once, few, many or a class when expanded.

CDR3: CATRGMGGKGTGELFF
DNA: TGTGCCACCAGGGGAATGGGAGGGAAGGGTACCGGGGAGCTGTTTTTT
V: TRBV27
D: .
J: TRBJ2-2
size: .

CDR3: CASSEYQGDTEAFF
DNA: TGTGCCAGCAGTGAATATCAGGGGGACACTGAAGCTTTCTTT
V: TRBV25-1
D: TRBD1
J: TRBJ1-1
size: .

CDR3: CASSYSRQGNYGYTF
DNA: TGTGCCAGCAGTTACTCGAGACAGGGGAACTATGGCTACACCTTC
V: TRBV6-5
D: TRBD1
J: TRBJ1-2
size: .

CDR3: CASSLGHLGANVLTF
DNA: TGTGCCAGCAGCTTGGGCCACCTTGGGGCCAACGTCCTGACTTTC
V: TRBV5-6
D: .
J: TRBJ2-6
size: once

CDR3: CASSLDGYSNQPQHF
DNA: TGTGCCAGCAGCTTAGACGGCTATAGCAATCAGCCCCAGCATTTT
V: TRBV9
D: .
J: TRBJ1-5
size: once

CDR3: CASSQGLQSGVKETQYF
DNA: TGTGCCAGCAGCCAAGGGTTGCAATCGGGGGTAAAAGAGACCCAGTACTTC
V: TRBV14
D: .
J: TRBJ2-5
size: .

CDR3: CASSSGTGGGQPQHF
DNA: TGTGCCAGCAGTTCCGGGACAGGGGGAGGTCAGCCCCAGCATTTT
V: TRBV6-1
D: TRBD1
J: TRBJ1-5
size: .

CDR3: CASSTQGTLAQPQHF
DNA: TGTGCCAGCAGTACCCAAGGGACCTTAGCCCAGCCCCAGCATTTT
V: TRBV27
D: .
J: TRBJ1-5
size: .

CDR3: CATGARTETQYF
DNA: TGTGCCACTGGGGCCAGGACGGAGACCCAGTACTTC
V: TRBV2
D: .
J: TRBJ2-5
size: .

CDR3: CASTGSGANVLTF
DNA: TGTGCCAGCACAGGGTCTGGGGCCAACGTCCTGACTTTC
V: TRBV19
D: .
J: TRBJ2-6
size: .

CDR3: CASSPPSTLIAGNTKNIQYF
DNA: TGCGCCAGCAGCCCCCCAAGCACCTTAATAGCGGGAAATACCAAAAACATTCAGTACTTC
V: TRBV4-1
D: TRBD2
J: TRBJ2-4
size: few

CDR3: CASRDRGLRQETQYF
DNA: TGTGCCAGCAGGGACAGGGGGCTAAGACAAGAGACCCAGTACTTC
V: TRBV2
D: TRBD1
J: TRBJ2-5
size: .

CDR3: CASSLGLPSSSYNEQFF
DNA: TGTGCCAGCAGCCTGGGACTACCGTCGAGCTCCTACAATGAGCAGTTCTTC
V: TRBV7-3
D: TRBD2
J: TRBJ2-1
size: .

CDR3: CASSPQLAGAYNEQFF
DNA: TGTGCCAGCAGCCCTCAACTAGCGGGAGCCTACAATGAGCAGTTCTTC
V: TRBV9
D: TRBD2
J: TRBJ2-1
size: .

CDR3: CASRPSVQAGTQYF
DNA: TGTGCCAGCAGACCATCGGTCCAAGCCGGGACCCAGTACTTC
V: TRBV6-4
D: .
J: TRBJ2-5
size: few

CDR3: CASSVSGRADTQYF
DNA: TGTGCCAGCAGCGTTAGCGGGAGGGCGGATACGCAGTATTTT
V: TRBV9
D: TRBD2
J: TRBJ2-3
size: once